The T cell receptor beta chain under discussion was sequenced for a study of chemoradiotherapy in HPV16-positive cancers. Study background: Functional T-cell assays on a couple of HPV16-positive patients' cells defined candidate HPV-specific clones and common TCR motifs.

Repeated repertoire sampling spanned the course of chemoradiotherapy. This clone was recorded once. Its cognate antigen is unknown. Trimming left V 2 bases short and J 5 bases short, with 13 bases between. Germline V lookup: CDR1 MNHNY, CDR2 SVGAGI (reference sequence). This CDR3 has 15 amino acids. The data were produced by immunoSEQ multiplex PCR, yet TCRdb's version contains in-frame clones alone and is incomplete. Among about 12,000 clones listed, approximately 89% were seen once. Findings of the study overall: For HPV16-positive patients, expanding HPV-responsive T cells associated with longer recurrence-free survival.

Source: blood, taken from a patient who underwent chemoradiotherapy. This TCR was recovered from a human donor with HPV-associated anogenital cancer. This chain joins TRBV6-6 and TRBJ1-5; D gene uncertain. This CDR3 is CASSYLGVGDQPQHF. The CDR3 bases are TGTGCCAGCAGTTACCTCGGGGTGGGCGATCAGCCCCAGCATTTT.